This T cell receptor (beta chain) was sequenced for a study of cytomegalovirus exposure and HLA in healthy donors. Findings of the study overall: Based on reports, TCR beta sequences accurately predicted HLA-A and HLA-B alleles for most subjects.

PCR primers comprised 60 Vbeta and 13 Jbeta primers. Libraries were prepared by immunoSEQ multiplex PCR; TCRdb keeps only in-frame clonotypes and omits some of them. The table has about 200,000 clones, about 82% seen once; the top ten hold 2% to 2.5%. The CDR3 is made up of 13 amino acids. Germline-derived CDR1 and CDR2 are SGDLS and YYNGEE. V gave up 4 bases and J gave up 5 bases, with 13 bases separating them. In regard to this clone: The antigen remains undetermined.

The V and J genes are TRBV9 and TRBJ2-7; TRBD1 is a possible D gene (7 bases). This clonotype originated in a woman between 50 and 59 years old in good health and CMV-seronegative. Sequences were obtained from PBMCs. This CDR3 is CASSLDREDEQYF. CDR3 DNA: TGTGCCAGCAGCCTCGACAGGGAGGACGAGCAGTACTTC.